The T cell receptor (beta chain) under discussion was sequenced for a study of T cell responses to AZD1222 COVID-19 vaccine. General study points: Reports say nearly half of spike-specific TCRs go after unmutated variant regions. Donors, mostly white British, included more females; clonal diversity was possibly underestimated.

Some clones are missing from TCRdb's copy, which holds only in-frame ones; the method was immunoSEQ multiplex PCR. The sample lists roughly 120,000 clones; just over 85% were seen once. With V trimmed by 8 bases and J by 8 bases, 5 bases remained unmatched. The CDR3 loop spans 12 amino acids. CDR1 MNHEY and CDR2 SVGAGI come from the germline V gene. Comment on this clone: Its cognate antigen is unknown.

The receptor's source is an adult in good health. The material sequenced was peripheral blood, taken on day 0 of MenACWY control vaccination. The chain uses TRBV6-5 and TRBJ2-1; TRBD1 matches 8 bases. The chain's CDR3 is CASRDRPDEQFF. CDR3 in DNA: TGTGCCAGCCGGGACAGGCCCGATGAGCAGTTCTTC.